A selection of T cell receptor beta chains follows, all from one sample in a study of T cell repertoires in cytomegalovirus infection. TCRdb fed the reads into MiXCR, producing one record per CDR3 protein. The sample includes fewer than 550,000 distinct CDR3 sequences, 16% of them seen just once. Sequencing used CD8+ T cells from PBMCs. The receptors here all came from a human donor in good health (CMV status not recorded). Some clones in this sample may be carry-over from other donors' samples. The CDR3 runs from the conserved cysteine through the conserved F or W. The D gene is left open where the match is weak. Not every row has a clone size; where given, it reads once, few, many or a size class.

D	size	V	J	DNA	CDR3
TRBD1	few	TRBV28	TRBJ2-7	TGTGCCAGCAGTTCCCCGGGACAGGTTATTTACGAGCAGTACTTC	CASSSPGQVIYEQYF
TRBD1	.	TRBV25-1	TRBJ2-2	TGTGCCAGCAGTGAATGGGAACAGGGGGACGACGGGGAGCTGTGTTTT	CASSEWEQGDDGELCF
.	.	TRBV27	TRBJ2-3	TGTGCCAGCTCCCGTCGGGGACGGTACACAGATACGCAGTATTTT	CASSRRGRYTDTQYF
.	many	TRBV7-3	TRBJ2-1	TGTGCCAGCAGCTCAGGCGGGGAGGTGGAGCAGTTCTTC	CASSSGGEVEQFF
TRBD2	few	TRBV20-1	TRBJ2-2	TGCAGTGCCCGAGGACTAGCCATGCGGGACACCGGGGAGCTGTTTTTT	CSARGLAMRDTGELFF
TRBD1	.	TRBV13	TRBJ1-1	TGTGCCAGCAGCACCCACGGACAGGGCGGTACTGAAGCTTTCTTT	CASSTHGQGGTEAFF
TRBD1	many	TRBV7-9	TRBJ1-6	TGTGCCAGCAGCTCGGGGGGGGACAGGTCGAATTCACCCCTCCACTTT	CASSSGGDRSNSPLHF
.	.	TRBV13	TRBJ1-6	TGTGCCAGCAGCTTAGGCCCCACTTCCCCCCTCCACTTT	CASSLGPTSPLHF
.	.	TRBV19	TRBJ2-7	TGTGCCAGTGCCCTAAGTTCCTCCTACGAGCAGTACTTC	CASALSSSYEQYF
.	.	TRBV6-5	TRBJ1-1	TGTGCCAGCAGGATCGGGTTTCAGAACACTGAAGCTTTCTTT	CASRIGFQNTEAFF
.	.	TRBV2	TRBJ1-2	TGTGCCAGCTGCGTAAGGGTTAACTATGGCTACACCTTC	CASCVRVNYGYTF
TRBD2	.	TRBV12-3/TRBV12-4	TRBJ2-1	TGTGCCAGCAGTTGGAGTAGCGGGAGGGTTGAGCAGTTCTTC	CASSWSSGRVEQFF
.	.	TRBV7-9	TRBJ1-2	TGTGCCAGCTCGACGGGGGCCGTGGGCTACACCTTC	CASSTGAVGYTF
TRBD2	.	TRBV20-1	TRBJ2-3	TGCAGTGCTAGAGATCCGGGAGTAGCGGGGGTGTACACAGATACGCAGTATTTT	CSARDPGVAGVYTDTQYF
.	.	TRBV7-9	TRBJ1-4	TGTGCCAGCAGCCAACGACAAGTAGGGGAAAAACTGTTTTTT	CASSQRQVGEKLFF
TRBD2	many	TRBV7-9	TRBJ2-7	TGTGCCAGCAGCCCCGGGACTAGCGGAGGCTACGAGCAGTACTTC	CASSPGTSGGYEQYF
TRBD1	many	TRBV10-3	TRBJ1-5	TGTGCCATCAGTGAGTGGGACAGGGACAATCAGCCCCAGCATTTT	CAISEWDRDNQPQHF
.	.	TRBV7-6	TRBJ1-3	TGTGCCAGCAGCTTACCTATAGCGGGCGATGGAAACACCATATATTTT	CASSLPIAGDGNTIYF
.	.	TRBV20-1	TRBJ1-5	TGCAGTGCCCCCTACCTAGTCGGTTCCAATCAGCCCCAGCATTTT	CSAPYLVGSNQPQHF
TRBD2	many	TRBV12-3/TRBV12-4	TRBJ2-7	TGTGCCAGCAGCCCCCTCCGGAGCGGGAGCCACGAGCAGTACTTC	CASSPLRSGSHEQYF
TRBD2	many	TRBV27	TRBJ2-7	TGTGCCAGCAGTCCCCCGGGACTAGCGGTACGTTACGAGCAGTACTTC	CASSPPGLAVRYEQYF
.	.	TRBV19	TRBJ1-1	TGTGCCAGTAGTATTAATTCGGGTAACACTGAAGCTTTCTTT	CASSINSGNTEAFF
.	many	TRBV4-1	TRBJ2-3	TGCGCCAGCAGCCCAGGGGACCGGTTCACAGATACGCAGTATTTT	CASSPGDRFTDTQYF
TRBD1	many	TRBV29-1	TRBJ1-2	TGCAGCGTCACCAGCCGGGACAGGGGAAACGAGGCGAACTATGGCTACACCTTC	CSVTSRDRGNEANYGYTF
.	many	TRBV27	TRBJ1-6	TGTGCCAGCAGAGAGTTTATCGTCCCAAGCTCCTATAATTCACCCCTCCACTTT	CASREFIVPSSYNSPLHF
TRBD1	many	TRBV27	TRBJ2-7	TGTGCCAGCAGTTTATCCCGGACAGGCTACTACGAGCAGTACTTC	CASSLSRTGYYEQYF
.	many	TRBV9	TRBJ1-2	TGTGCCAGCAGCGTCTGGGGGGACTATGGCTACACCTTC	CASSVWGDYGYTF
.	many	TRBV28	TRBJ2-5	TGTGCCAGCAGTTTATGGACCGAGAGGGTCCAAGAGACCCAGTACTTC	CASSLWTERVQETQYF
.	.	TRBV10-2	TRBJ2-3	TGCGCCAGCAGTGAGTCTGGCAGAAACAGGGATACGCAGTATTTT	CASSESGRNRDTQYF
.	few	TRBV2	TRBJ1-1	TGTGCCAACAGAAAGAGAATGAACACTGAAGCTTTCTTT	CANRKRMNTEAFF
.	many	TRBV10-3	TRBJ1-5	TGTGCCATCAGTGAGTCGAGGGCAGACAATCAGCCCCAGCATTTT	CAISESRADNQPQHF
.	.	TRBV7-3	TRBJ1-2	TGTGCCAGCAGCTGGGACCGAGGCTGGGGCTACACCTTC	CASSWDRGWGYTF
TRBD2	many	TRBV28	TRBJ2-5	TGTGCCAGCAGTTTAGGATTACAGGAGGGGTTAGCGGGTAAAGAGACCCAGTACTTC	CASSLGLQEGLAGKETQYF
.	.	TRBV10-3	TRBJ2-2	TGTGCCATCCAGGGGTCCGCCGGTGTGAACACCGGGGAGCTGTTTTTT	CAIQGSAGVNTGELFF
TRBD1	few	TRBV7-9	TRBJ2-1	TGTGCCAGCAGCTCGTACAGGGGATGGAATGAGCAGTTCTTC	CASSSYRGWNEQFF
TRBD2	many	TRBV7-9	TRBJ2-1	TGTGCCAGCAGCCGGACTAGCGGGGATTACAATGAGCAGTTCTTC	CASSRTSGDYNEQFF
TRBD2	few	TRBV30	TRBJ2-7	TGTGCCTGGAGTAAAGCGGGAGTTGGCTACGAGCAGTACTTC	CAWSKAGVGYEQYF
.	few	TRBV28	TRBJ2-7	TGTGCCAGCAGTTTATTACAGGGAGGCGGAATTGGGAACTACGAGCAGTACTTC	CASSLLQGGGIGNYEQYF
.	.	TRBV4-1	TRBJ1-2	TGCGCCAGCAGCCAACTGGTTGACGACAGCGATGGCTACACCTTC	CASSQLVDDSDGYTF
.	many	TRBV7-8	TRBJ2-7	TGTGCCACCATTGACTCCCTCTCCTACGAGCAGTACTTC	CATIDSLSYEQYF